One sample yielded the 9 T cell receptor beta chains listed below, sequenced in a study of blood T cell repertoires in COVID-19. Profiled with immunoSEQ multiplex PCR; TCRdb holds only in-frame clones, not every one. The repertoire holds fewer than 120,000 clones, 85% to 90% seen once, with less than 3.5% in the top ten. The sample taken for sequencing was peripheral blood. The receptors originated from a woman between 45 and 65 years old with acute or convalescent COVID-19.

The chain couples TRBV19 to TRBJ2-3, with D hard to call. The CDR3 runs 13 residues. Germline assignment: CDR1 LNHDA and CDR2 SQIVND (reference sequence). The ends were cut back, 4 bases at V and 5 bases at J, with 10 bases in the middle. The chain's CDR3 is CASSTLSLDTQYF. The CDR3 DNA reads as TGTGCCAGTAGTACTCTTTCCCTAGATACGCAGTATTTT.

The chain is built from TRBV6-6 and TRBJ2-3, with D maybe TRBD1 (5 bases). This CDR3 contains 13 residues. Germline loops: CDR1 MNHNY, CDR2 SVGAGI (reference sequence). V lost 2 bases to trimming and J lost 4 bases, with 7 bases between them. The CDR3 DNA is TGTGCCAGCAGTTACAGGGGCTCAGATACGCAGTATTTT. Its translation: CASSYRGSDTQYF.

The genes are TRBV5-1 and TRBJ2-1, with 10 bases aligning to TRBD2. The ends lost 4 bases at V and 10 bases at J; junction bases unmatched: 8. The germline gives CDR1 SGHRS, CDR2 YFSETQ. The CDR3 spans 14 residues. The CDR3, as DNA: TGCGCCAGCAGCGCCCTAGCGGGAGAGGGCGAGCAGTTCTTC. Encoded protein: CASSALAGEGEQFF.

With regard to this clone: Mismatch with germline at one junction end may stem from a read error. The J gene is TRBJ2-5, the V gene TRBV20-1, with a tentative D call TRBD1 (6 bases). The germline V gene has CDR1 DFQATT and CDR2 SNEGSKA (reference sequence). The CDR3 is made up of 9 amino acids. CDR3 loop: CSASTRDNF. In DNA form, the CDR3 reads TGCAGTGCTAGTACCCGGGACAACTTC.

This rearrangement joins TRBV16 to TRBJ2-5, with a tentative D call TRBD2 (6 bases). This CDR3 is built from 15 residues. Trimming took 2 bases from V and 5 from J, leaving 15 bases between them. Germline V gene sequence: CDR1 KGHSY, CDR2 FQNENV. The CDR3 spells CASSQGIGSFETQYF. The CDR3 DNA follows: TGTGCCAGCAGCCAAGGGATCGGGAGTTTTGAGACCCAGTACTTC.

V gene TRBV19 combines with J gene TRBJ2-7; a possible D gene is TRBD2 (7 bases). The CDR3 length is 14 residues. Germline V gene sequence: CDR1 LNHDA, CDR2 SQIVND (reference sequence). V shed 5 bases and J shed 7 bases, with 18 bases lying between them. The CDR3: CASSGGGSSWEQYF. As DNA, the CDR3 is TGTGCCAGTAGTGGGGGGGGCTCGTCTTGGGAGCAGTACTTC.

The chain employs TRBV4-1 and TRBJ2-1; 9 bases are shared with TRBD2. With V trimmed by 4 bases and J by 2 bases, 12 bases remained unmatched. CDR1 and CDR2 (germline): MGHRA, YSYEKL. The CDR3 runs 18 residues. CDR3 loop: CASSPNEKVAGAYNEQFF. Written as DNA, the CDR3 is TGCGCCAGCAGCCCCAATGAAAAGGTAGCGGGAGCCTACAATGAGCAGTTCTTC.

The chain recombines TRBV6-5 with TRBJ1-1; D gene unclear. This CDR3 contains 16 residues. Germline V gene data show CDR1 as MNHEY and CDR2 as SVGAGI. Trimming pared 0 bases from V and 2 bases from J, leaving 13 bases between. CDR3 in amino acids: CASSYSTRPLNTEAFF. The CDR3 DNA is TGTGCCAGCAGTTACTCGACAAGACCCCTAAACACTGAAGCTTTCTTT.

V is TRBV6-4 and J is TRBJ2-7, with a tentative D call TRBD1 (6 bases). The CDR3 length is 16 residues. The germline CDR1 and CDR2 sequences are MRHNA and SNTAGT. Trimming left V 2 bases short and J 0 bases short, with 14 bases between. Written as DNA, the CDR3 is TGTGCCAGCAGTGACGGGACATCTTCGGTCTCCTACGAGCAGTACTTC. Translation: CASSDGTSSVSYEQYF.